This T cell receptor (beta chain) was recovered during a study of blood T cell repertoires in COVID-19. Study context: Samples came from the United States, Italy and Spain, spanning acute and convalescent COVID-19.

V was pared by 4 bases and J by 5 bases, with 11 bases between. Germline V gene lookup returns CDR1 SGHTA and CDR2 FQGTGA. The CDR3 spans 13 residues. Original processing methods: Amplification with reference gene primers provided the estimates of nucleated cell counts. Measured with immunoSEQ multiplex PCR; TCRdb has only the in-frame clones, and not every one. The DNA gave D and trimming, while V, J and clone size come from that table. The profile shows a few hundred thousand clones, around 90% of them singletons. The sample consisted of peripheral blood. The V call is TRBV7-3, the J call TRBJ2-5, with D possibly TRBD2 on 6 matching bases. This sequence was found in a man in his forties with acute or convalescent COVID-19. The chain's CDR3 is CASSSGLRETQYF. As DNA, the CDR3 is TGTGCCAGCAGCTCGGGACTTCGGGAGACCCAGTACTTC.